The 22 T cell receptor beta chains in this list originate from one sample, sequenced in a study of T-cell memory formation after mild COVID-19. TCRdb recomputed calls from the 5' RACE reads with MiXCR, one row per CDR3 protein. In the table there are approximately 89,000 distinct CDR3 sequences, roughly 13% of which are singletons. What was sequenced was PBMCs or a T cell subset sorted from them (not recorded which). These receptor sequences come from a man aged 18 to 35 who had mild COVID-19 (a few samples of this study predate the infection). Cell type and time point are not known.

This clonotype was found a few times. The chain has TRBV20-1 and TRBJ1-1; D unresolved. The germline gives CDR1 DFQATT, CDR2 SNEGSKA (reference sequence). The CDR3 spans 13 residues. The V and J ends lost 0 bases and 7 bases respectively, with 12 bases between them. CDR3 loop: CSARDRETFEAFF. As DNA, the CDR3 is TGCAGTGCTAGAGATCGGGAGACATTTGAAGCTTTCTTT.

This clonotype was counted many times. The chain uses TRBV9 and TRBJ1-5, with D unresolved. This CDR3 contains 12 residues. Germline V gene sequence: CDR1 SGDLS, CDR2 YYNGEE. V was clipped by 3 bases and J by 9 bases, with 10 bases between them. DNA for the CDR3: TGTGCCAGCAGCGCCGGGGTAGGGCCCCAGCATTTT. This translates into CASSAGVGPQHF. Combining the CDR3 with reference TRBV9 and TRBJ1-5 gives the whole variable domain DSGVTQTPKHLITATGQRVTLRCSPRSGDLSVYWYQQSLDQGLQFLIQYYNGEERAKGNILERFSAQQFPDLHSELNLSSLELGDSALYFCASSAGVGPQHFGDGTRLSIL.

V is TRBV15 and J is TRBJ2-5; D unclear. The germline gives CDR1 LNHNV, CDR2 YYDKDF (reference sequence). The ends were cut back, 3 bases at V and 3 bases at J, with 8 bases in the middle. CDR3 length equals 13 residues. The CDR3 loop is CATSRIPEETQYF. DNA for the CDR3: TGTGCCACCAGCAGGATCCCTGAAGAGACCCAGTACTTC.

The gene calls are TRBV4-3 and TRBJ1-6, with 7 bases matching TRBD1. The trim removed 0 bases at V and 9 bases at J, leaving 11 bases unmatched. Germline lookup yields CDR1 LGHNA and CDR2 YSLEER. The CDR3 loop spans 17 amino acids. The CDR3 DNA follows: TGCGCCAGCAGCCAAGAAGAGGGGGCCCCGAGGGGTTCACCCCTCCACTTT. It yields the protein CASSQEEGAPRGSPLHF.

The V gene is TRBV10-3, the J gene TRBJ1-2; 9 nucleotides match TRBD1. CDR3 length: 12 residues. Germline CDR1 reads ENHRY; CDR2 reads SYGVKD. V trimming: 6 bases; J trimming: 8 bases; junction bases outside the gene matches: 4. The CDR3 region is CAISGTGYGYTF. For the CDR3, the DNA is TGTGCCATCAGCGGGACAGGGTACGGCTACACCTTC.

This clonotype has more than one count but fewer than ten. This sequence joins TRBV27 and TRBJ2-7; D is possibly TRBD2 (5 bases). Germline CDR1 and CDR2: MNHEY and SMNVEV (reference sequence). The CDR3 is 13 residues long. Between the trimmed V and J ends, which lost 6 bases and 6 bases, there was a span of 15 bases. The CDR3 region is CASSTRRAGEQYV. CDR3 DNA: TGTGCCAGCAGCACGCGCCGGGCGGGCGAGCAGTACGTC.

The CDR3 sequence: CASSHRTQEETQYF. The CDR3 nucleotides read TGCGCCAGCAGCCACCGGACACAAGAAGAGACCCAGTACTTC. This sequence joins TRBV4-1 and TRBJ2-5; D is possibly TRBD1 (5 bases). V lost 3 bases to trimming and J lost 3 bases, with 11 bases between them. The CDR3 runs 14 residues. Germline V gives CDR1 MGHRA, CDR2 YSYEKL.

Ten or more counts support this clonotype. The rearrangement uses TRBV20-1 and TRBJ1-1; maybe TRBD1 (5 bases). The V gene's germline CDR1 is DFQATT and CDR2 SNEGSKA (reference sequence). The CDR3 has 12 amino acids. Trimming shortened V by 5 bases and J by 3 bases, and 10 bases separated the two germline ends. In DNA form, the CDR3 reads TGCAGTGCTGCACAGGTAGACACTGAAGCTTTCTTT. Residues: CSAAQVDTEAFF.

The chain links TRBV5-1 to TRBJ2-7, with D perhaps TRBD1 (6 bases). Germline CDR1 and CDR2: SGHRS and YFSETQ. With 4 bases removed from V and 3 bases from J, the gap between germline ends came to 14 bases. The CDR3 has 14 residues. CDR3 sequence: CASSPPGQVYEQYF. The CDR3 DNA reads as TGCGCCAGCAGCCCTCCGGGACAAGTCTACGAGCAGTACTTC.

The table lists this clonotype with many counts. The chain carries TRBV7-9 and TRBJ1-1; D is perhaps TRBD1 (6 bases). Trimming pared 0 bases from V and 0 bases from J, leaving 8 bases between. The germline CDR1 and CDR2 sequences are SEHNR and FQNEAQ (reference sequence). The CDR3 covers 15 residues. DNA for the CDR3: TGTGCCAGCAGCTTAGCGCAGGGGATGAACACTGAAGCTTTCTTT. Residues: CASSLAQGMNTEAFF.

Only a few counts were recorded for this clonotype. The rearrangement uses TRBV5-1 and TRBJ1-2, with D hard to call. The CDR3 length is 13 residues. V was pared by 4 bases and J by 4 bases, with 11 bases between. Germline CDR1 SGHRS, CDR2 YFSETQ. CDR3 sequence: CASSLLSSYGYTF. CDR3 sequence (DNA): TGCGCCAGCAGCCTCTTATCCTCCTATGGCTACACCTTC.

This clonotype was counted only a few times. The chain joins TRBV27 to TRBJ2-7, with D perhaps TRBD1 (6 bases). Per germline, CDR1 MNHEY and CDR2 SMNVEV (reference sequence). V was trimmed by 4 bases and J by 0 bases, leaving 16 bases between them. This CDR3 has 16 residues. CDR3 sequence: CASSSISDRSSYEQYV. The CDR3 DNA reads as TGTGCCAGCAGTTCTATCTCAGACAGGAGCTCCTACGAGCAGTACGTC.

The genes are TRBV11-2 and TRBJ1-1; D is ambiguous. The germline V gene encodes CDR1 SGHAT and CDR2 FQNNGV. The CDR3 length is 15 residues. Between the trimmed V and J ends, which lost 5 bases and 5 bases, there was a span of 18 bases. The CDR3 protein is CASSAYTALRTEAFF. The CDR3 DNA reads as TGTGCCAGCAGCGCCTATACAGCCCTCAGGACTGAAGCTTTCTTT.

This clonotype showed up many times. The rearrangement uses TRBV7-9 and TRBJ2-7; a weak D match, TRBD1 (5 bases). Trimming took off 2 bases at V and 2 bases at J, with 7 bases between the two ends. CDR3 length: 13 residues. The germline V gene has CDR1 SEHNR and CDR2 FQNEAQ (reference sequence). The CDR3 sequence: CASSLQGPYEQYF. The CDR3, as DNA: TGTGCCAGCAGCTTACAGGGTCCCTACGAGCAGTACTTC.

The rearrangement joins TRBV13 to TRBJ1-2; D might be TRBD1 (5 bases). From germline, CDR1 is PRHDT and CDR2 FYEKMQ (reference sequence). V gave up 5 bases and J gave up 1 base, with 11 bases separating them. The CDR3 contains 14 residues. CDR3 in amino acids: CASSPLQGNYGYTF. CDR3 in DNA: TGTGCCAGCAGCCCACTCCAGGGTAACTATGGCTACACCTTC.

A few counts support this clonotype. The DNA of the CDR3 is TGTGCCAGCAGCCAAGATAGAAACAGGGTATGGAAGACCCAGTACTTC. Its protein is CASSQDRNRVWKTQYF. V and J are TRBV3-1 and TRBJ2-5; weak D call: TRBD1 (6 bases). CDR3 length equals 16 residues. Deletions cut 0 bases from V and 6 bases from J, with 17 bases between. Germline CDR1 reads LGHDT; CDR2 reads YNNKEL (reference sequence).

The chain has TRBV2 and TRBJ2-5, with a possible D match to TRBD2 (5 bases). This CDR3 contains 14 residues. Germline assignment: CDR1 SNHLY and CDR2 FYNNEI. Deletions cut 3 bases from V and 3 bases from J, with 11 bases between. CDR3 DNA sequence: TGTGCCAGCAGTGACTCCGGGATCGAAGAGACCCAGTACTTC. It specifies CASSDSGIEETQYF.

The rearrangement joins TRBV29-1 to TRBJ2-5, with D maybe TRBD1 (5 bases). The germline CDR1 and CDR2 sequences are SQVTM and ANQGSEA. The CDR3 loop spans 18 amino acids. V lost 4 bases and J lost 3, with 27 bases in between. This CDR3 reads CSVGPSPHRPAGEETQYF. For the CDR3, the DNA is TGCAGCGTTGGCCCAAGCCCCCACAGGCCCGCTGGGGAAGAGACCCAGTACTTC.

V is TRBV9 and J is TRBJ2-1; D tentatively fits TRBD1 or TRBD2 (5 bases each). V gave up 5 bases and J gave up 6 bases, with 9 bases separating them. CDR1 SGDLS and CDR2 YYNGEE come from the germline V gene. There are 12 residues in the CDR3. In nucleotides, the CDR3 is TGTGCCAGCAGTACGGGACCCAATGAGCAGTTCTTC. Translating it yields CASSTGPNEQFF.

The table lists this clonotype with many counts. DNA of the CDR3: TGTGCCAGCAGCGAGGACAGGGACACAGATACGCAGTATTTT. Translated: CASSEDRDTDTQYF. J is TRBJ2-3 and V is TRBV9; 8 positions match TRBD1. With V trimmed by 3 bases and J by 2 bases, 2 bases remained unmatched. Germline CDR1 is SGDLS and CDR2 is YYNGEE. The CDR3 consists of 14 residues.

This clonotype appeared many times. J is TRBJ2-1 and V is TRBV6-4; weak D call: TRBD2 (7 bases). The CDR3 spans 14 residues. CDR1 and CDR2 (germline): MRHNA, SNTAGT. Trimming took 3 bases from V and 8 from J, leaving 14 bases between them. The CDR3 DNA reads as TGTGCCAGCAGTGAGTGGGGGGGCCTGGATGAGCAGTTCTTC. This sequence encodes CASSEWGGLDEQFF.

The chain joins TRBV29-1 to TRBJ1-2; the match to TRBD1 covers 8 bases. Trimming at V came to 8 bases and at J to 4 bases, leaving 6 bases not matched to a gene. The CDR3 runs 12 residues. Germline values: CDR1 SQVTM, CDR2 ANQGSEA. As DNA, the CDR3 is TGCAGCTTCGGACAGGGCGGCTATGGCTACACCTTC. Its protein product is CSFGQGGYGYTF.